This record looks at one T cell receptor (beta chain) sequence and its context. This sample is drawn from a study of T cells in Graves' hyperthyroidism and ophthalmopathy. Using RNA transcripts as the source, TCR beta CDR3 regions were amplified. A set of HTBI primers served as the primers for a first-round RT-PCR of the TCR CDR3. TCRdb re-derived calls from the multiplex PCR reads in MiXCR, one entry per CDR3 protein. The table lists roughly 700,000 distinct CDR3 sequences, around 40% of them singletons. The specimen was blood. The receptor comes from a woman in her thirties or forties with Graves' hyperthyroidism.

This CDR3 is CASRARAGNTIYF. CDR3 in DNA: TGCGCCAGCAGGGCCAGGGCTGGAAACACCATATATTTT. This chain connects TRBV10-2 to TRBJ1-3; D possibly corresponds to TRBD1 (5 bases). CDR3 length: 13 residues. V lost 6 bases to trimming and J lost 2 bases, with 8 bases between them. Germline values: CDR1 WSHSY, CDR2 SAAADI.